These 32 T cell receptor beta chains share one sample of origin, sequenced in a study of T cell responses to AZD1222 COVID-19 vaccine. Clones were read by immunoSEQ multiplex PCR, and TCRdb kept only the in-frame ones, dropping some. The sample records about 77,000 clones, 92% being singletons. This specimen consisted of peripheral blood, obtained 28 days after the second AZD1222 dose. The receptors originated from an adult who received the AZD1222 COVID-19 vaccine.

This clone was seen only a few times. The chain has TRBV3-1 (or the pseudogene TRBV3-2) and TRBJ1-1; tentative D call: TRBD1 (6 bases). The CDR3 spans 15 residues. V gave up 5 bases and J gave up 2 bases, with 15 bases separating them. Germline V lookup: CDR1 LGHDT, CDR2 YNNKEL (reference sequence). CDR3 in amino acids: CASSGGAGQNTEAFF. The DNA for the CDR3 is TGTGCCAGCAGCGGGGGGGCTGGACAAAACACTGAAGCTTTCTTT.

In its sample, this clone was seen once. The chain joins TRBV6-6 to TRBJ2-7; 14 bases fit TRBD2. CDR1 and CDR2 from the germline V gene are MNHNY and SVGAGI (reference sequence). This CDR3 contains 16 residues. Trimming took 2 bases from V and 5 from J; bases not matched to a gene: 5. This CDR3 reads CASSYGTSGSSNEQYF. CDR3 nucleotide sequence: TGTGCCAGCAGTTACGGGACTAGCGGGAGCTCTAACGAGCAGTACTTC.

The chain carries TRBV3-1 (or the pseudogene TRBV3-2) and TRBJ2-7, with 13 bases matching TRBD2. Germline CDR1 reads LGHDT; CDR2 reads YNNKEL (reference sequence). J was trimmed by 6 bases and V by 4 bases; bases with no gene match: 6. The CDR3 runs 15 residues. The CDR3 sequence is CASSLGTSGIGEQYF. For the CDR3, the DNA is TGTGCCAGCAGCCTCGGGACTAGCGGGATCGGCGAGCAGTACTTC.

The chain uses TRBV18 and TRBJ1-5; D is undetermined. With 0 bases removed from V and 1 base from J, the gap between germline ends came to 7 bases. The CDR3 covers 15 residues. Looked up from germline, CDR1 is KGHSH and CDR2 is LQKENI. CDR3 loop: CASSPPAGSNQPQHF. CDR3 sequence (DNA): TGTGCCAGCTCACCACCGGCGGGGAGCAATCAGCCCCAGCATTTT.

CDR3 residues: CSALGQGAMDYGYTF. In DNA form, the CDR3 reads TGCAGCGCCCTCGGACAGGGGGCAATGGACTATGGCTACACCTTC. The chain employs TRBV29-1 and TRBJ1-2, with 11 bases lining up with TRBD1. CDR1 is SQVTM and CDR2 is ANQGSEA in the germline V gene. The CDR3 totals 15 residues. Unmatched junction bases numbered 10, after V lost 7 bases and J lost 3 bases.

The gene calls are TRBV7-2 and TRBJ2-7, with TRBD2 matching 10 bases. The junction had 0 bases not matched to a gene; V was cut back by 0 bases and J by 1 base. The CDR3 has 15 amino acids. Germline values: CDR1 SGHTA, CDR2 FQGNSA. The CDR3 loop is CASSLAGLASYEQYF. The CDR3 region has the DNA TGTGCCAGCAGCTTAGCGGGACTAGCGTCCTACGAGCAGTACTTC.

The rearrangement links TRBV5-1 to TRBJ2-1; the match to TRBD2 covers 11 bases. Per germline, CDR1 SGHRS and CDR2 YFSETQ. With 0 bases clipped from V and 0 bases from J, the junction kept 5 bases outside the gene matches. The CDR3 is 18 amino acids. This CDR3 is CASSLGPSGRTSYNEQFF. The CDR3 region has the DNA TGCGCCAGCAGCTTGGGACCTAGCGGGAGGACCTCCTACAATGAGCAGTTCTTC. The complete variable domain, with remaining parts taken from reference TRBV5-1 and TRBJ2-1, reads KAGVTQTPRYLIKTRGQQVTLSCSPISGHRSVSWYQQTPGQGLQFLFEYFSETQRNKGNFPGRFSGRQFSNSRSEMNVSTLELGDSALYLCASSLGPSGRTSYNEQFFGPGTRLTVL.

This chain uses TRBV5-1 with TRBJ2-3; D is tentatively TRBD1 or TRBD2 (5 bases each). The V gene lost 2 bases and the J gene lost 4 bases, with 8 bases spanning the gap. Germline CDR1 reads SGHRS; CDR2 reads YFSETQ. This CDR3 region has 13 residues. CDR3 protein: CASSLGTPDTQYF. Written as DNA, the CDR3 is TGCGCCAGCAGCTTAGGGACCCCAGATACGCAGTATTTT. Full variable domain (missing parts from reference TRBV5-1 and TRBJ2-3): KAGVTQTPRYLIKTRGQQVTLSCSPISGHRSVSWYQQTPGQGLQFLFEYFSETQRNKGNFPGRFSGRQFSNSRSEMNVSTLELGDSALYLCASSLGTPDTQYFGPGTRLTVL.

V usage is TRBV6-2 or TRBV6-3 and J usage is TRBJ2-5; tentatively, D is TRBD2 (5 bases). Germline V gene lookup returns CDR1 MNHEY and CDR2 SVGEGT. Trimming stripped 5 bases from V and 5 bases from J, with 18 bases between. CDR3 length equals 15 residues. The CDR3 DNA reads as TGTGCCAGCAGTGCCCCTACAGCGGTACGGGAGACCCAGTACTTC. Its translation: CASSAPTAVRETQYF.

The chain has TRBV4-3 and TRBJ2-5; maybe TRBD2 (6 bases). This CDR3 is 15 amino acids long. Trimming left V 0 bases short and J 5 bases short, with 13 bases between. Germline CDR1 reads LGHNA; CDR2 reads YSLEER. The chain's CDR3 is CASSQERVGGETQYF. The CDR3 DNA is TGCGCCAGCAGCCAAGAACGGGTTGGGGGGGAGACCCAGTACTTC.

The V gene is TRBV19, the J gene TRBJ2-6; 9 bases agree with TRBD1. Germline lookup yields CDR1 LNHDA and CDR2 SQIVND (reference sequence). This CDR3 region has 20 residues. J lost 0 bases, V lost 0 bases, and 9 bases had no gene match. CDR3 in DNA: TGTGCCAGTAGTATAGACCCTAACAGGGGGCGCAGCTCTGGGGCCAACGTCCTGACTTTC. Amino acid sequence: CASSIDPNRGRSSGANVLTF.

The rearrangement links TRBV7-2 to TRBJ2-2; TRBD2 matches at 12 bases. Germline V gives CDR1 SGHTA, CDR2 FQGNSA. The V segment lost 2 bases and the J segment 5 bases; nucleotides outside the gene matches: 12. This CDR3 region has 19 residues. As DNA, the CDR3 is TGTGCCAGCAGCTTATCGATCGGACTAGCGGGAATAAGGACCGGGGAGCTGTTTTTT. This codes for CASSLSIGLAGIRTGELFF.

The CDR3 here is CAISESDYGYTF. Written as DNA, the CDR3 is TGTGCCATCAGTGAGTCGGACTATGGCTACACCTTC. The chain joins TRBV10-3 to TRBJ1-2; D remains unclear. CDR3 length: 12 amino acids. Looked up from germline, CDR1 is ENHRY and CDR2 is SYGVKD. V was trimmed by 0 bases and J by 3 bases, leaving 2 bases between them.

The rearrangement joins TRBV7-2 to TRBJ2-3; 9 bases fit TRBD1. Trimming took 4 bases from V and 4 from J; bases not matched to a gene: 9. Germline V gene data show CDR1 as SGHTA and CDR2 as FQGNSA. The CDR3 totals 16 residues. The CDR3 protein is CASSSGDRDFADTQYF. The CDR3 nucleotides are TGTGCCAGCAGCTCGGGGGACAGGGATTTCGCAGATACGCAGTATTTT.

V usage is TRBV3-1 (or the pseudogene TRBV3-2) and J usage is TRBJ1-2; a possible D gene is TRBD1 (5 bases). The CDR3 runs 14 residues. The ends were cut back, 3 bases at V and 4 bases at J, with 12 bases in the middle. Germline loops: CDR1 LGHDT, CDR2 YNNKEL (reference sequence). The CDR3 DNA sequence: TGTGCCAGCAGCCACGGACAACCCGCCTATGGCTACACCTTC. It encodes CASSHGQPAYGYTF.

The V and J genes are TRBV19 and TRBJ2-7, with D perhaps TRBD1 (7 bases). The germline CDR1 and CDR2 sequences are LNHDA and SQIVND (reference sequence). There are 16 residues in the CDR3. Trimming took 9 bases from V and 1 from J, leaving 22 bases between them. The CDR3 protein is CASRRGVSGQSYEQYF. The CDR3, as DNA: TGTGCCAGCAGGAGGGGGGTTTCGGGACAGTCCTACGAGCAGTACTTC.

V gene TRBV18 combines with J gene TRBJ2-3; no reliable D call. The CDR3 has 14 amino acids. The V end was cut by 6 bases, the J end by 2 bases, with 12 bases between. Germline lookup yields CDR1 KGHSH and CDR2 LQKENI. The CDR3 DNA is TGTGCCAGCTCTCCGGGTACAGCCACAGATACGCAGTATTTT. This codes for CASSPGTATDTQYF.

V usage is TRBV4-3 and J usage is TRBJ2-2; D gene uncertain. The germline CDR1 and CDR2 sequences are LGHNA and YSLEER. V lost 0 bases, J lost 7 bases, and 21 bases lay in between. The CDR3 totals 18 residues. This CDR3 reads CASSQDLLGAPNGGELFF. CDR3 nucleotides: TGCGCCAGCAGCCAAGATCTTCTTGGAGCTCCCAATGGCGGGGAGCTGTTTTTT.

The J gene is TRBJ1-2, the V gene TRBV6-5; 9 positions match TRBD1. The J segment lost 3 bases and the V segment lost 7 bases, leaving 9 bases of the junction unmatched. CDR3 length: 15 residues. Per the germline V gene, CDR1 is MNHEY and CDR2 is SVGAGI. CDR3 DNA: TGTGCCAGCAAGGACGAGGGACAGGGCTACTATGGCTACACCTTC. Residues: CASKDEGQGYYGYTF.

V and J are TRBV21-1 and TRBJ2-7. TRBV21-1 is labeled a pseudogene. The CDR3 contains 17 residues. Here the CDR3 reads CASSKALWKARKIPLSF. CDR3 DNA sequence: TGTGCCAGCAGCAAAGCGCTTTGGAAAGCCCGAAAAATCCCCTTGTCCTTC.

The chain carries TRBV10-3 and TRBJ2-5, with 7 bases aligning to TRBD2. The length of the CDR3 is 10 residues. The trim removed 8 bases at V and 10 bases at J, leaving 4 bases unmatched. Per the germline V gene, CDR1 is ENHRY and CDR2 is SYGVKD. The CDR3 reads CAIGRDYQYF. In nucleotides, the CDR3 is TGTGCCATCGGACGGGACTACCAGTACTTC.

The chain employs TRBV5-1 and TRBJ2-5; D might be TRBD2 (5 bases). Germline lookup yields CDR1 SGHRS and CDR2 YFSETQ. V was pared by 0 bases and J by 3 bases, with 12 bases between. The CDR3 has 15 amino acids. The CDR3 region is CASSLGSGPEETQYF. The CDR3 DNA follows: TGCGCCAGCAGCTTGGGGAGCGGCCCTGAAGAGACCCAGTACTTC. Full variable domain (remainder filled in from reference TRBV5-1 and TRBJ2-5): KAGVTQTPRYLIKTRGQQVTLSCSPISGHRSVSWYQQTPGQGLQFLFEYFSETQRNKGNFPGRFSGRQFSNSRSEMNVSTLELGDSALYLCASSLGSGPEETQYFGPGTRLLVL.

The rearrangement uses TRBV18 and TRBJ1-2; 8 bases align to TRBD1. The J segment lost 8 bases and the V segment lost 0 bases, leaving 14 bases of the junction unmatched. CDR1 and CDR2 (germline): KGHSH, LQKENI. The CDR3 runs 17 residues. This CDR3 is CASSPPGQAPITSGYTF. For the CDR3, the DNA is TGTGCCAGCTCACCACCGGGACAGGCCCCAATTACTAGCGGCTACACCTTC.

The V and J genes are TRBV7-2 and TRBJ2-3; possible D gene TRBD1, 6 bases. There are 14 residues in the CDR3. CDR1 is SGHTA, CDR2 FQGNSA, per germline. V lost 3 bases to trimming and J lost 4 bases, with 11 bases between them. CDR3 DNA sequence: TGTGCCAGCAGCTTCCGCAGGGGACCAGATACGCAGTATTTT. The encoded protein is CASSFRRGPDTQYF.

V is TRBV12-3 or TRBV12-4 and J is TRBJ1-1; D unclear. V shed 4 bases and J shed 10 bases, with 10 bases lying between them. The CDR3 is 11 residues long. The CDR3 here is CASSYSARAFF. Written as DNA, the CDR3 is TGTGCCAGCAGTTACAGCGCCCGAGCTTTCTTT.

The V gene is TRBV11-3, the J gene TRBJ2-2; D gene unclear. V lost 5 bases to trimming and J lost 6 bases, with 13 bases between them. From germline, CDR1 is SGHNT and CDR2 YENEEA. The CDR3 is 14 residues long. The CDR3 sequence: CASSPGPRPGELFF. The CDR3 nucleotides read TGTGCCAGCAGCCCGGGCCCTAGACCCGGGGAGCTGTTTTTT.

The chain joins TRBV6-2 or TRBV6-3 to TRBJ2-1; 8 nucleotides agree with TRBD2. V shed 5 bases, J shed 9 bases, and the junction held 6 bases outside the gene matches. The CDR3 runs to 13 residues. From germline, CDR1 is MNHEY and CDR2 SVGEGT. CDR3 sequence: CASSRTGGGEQFF. CDR3 sequence (DNA): TGTGCCAGCAGTAGGACGGGAGGGGGTGAGCAGTTCTTC.

This clone was detected only once. The rearrangement links TRBV5-3 to TRBJ2-2; no reliable D call. TRBV5-3 is an ORF for which the function is uncertain. CDR3 length: 14 residues. Trimming left V 4 bases short and J 7 bases short, with 14 bases between. The CDR3: CARSLRREIGELFF. The CDR3 bases are TGTGCCAGAAGCCTGAGGAGAGAGATCGGGGAGCTGTTTTTT.

The chain joins TRBV2 to TRBJ2-5; no firm D call. CDR1 and CDR2 (germline): SNHLY, FYNNEI. Trimming took 6 bases from V and 5 from J, leaving 22 bases between them. The CDR3 sequence is 16 residues long. CDR3 sequence reads: CASRALPGSASETQYF. As DNA, the CDR3 is TGTGCCAGCAGGGCCTTGCCAGGTTCAGCTTCTGAGACCCAGTACTTC.

The sample holds a few counts of this clone. The gene calls are TRBV5-8 and TRBJ1-1; D is perhaps TRBD1 (5 bases). Germline V gene data show CDR1 as SGHTS and CDR2 as YDEGEE. V dropped 4 bases and J dropped 1 base, with 8 bases sitting between them. The CDR3 sequence is 13 residues long. The CDR3 sequence: CASSPQENTEAFF. DNA of the CDR3: TGTGCCAGCAGCCCACAGGAGAACACTGAAGCTTTCTTT.

The gene calls are TRBV10-2 and TRBJ2-5; the D is unclear. Germline CDR1 is WSHSY and CDR2 is SAAADI. The CDR3 is made up of 13 amino acids. V lost 3 bases and J 3 bases, leaving 8 bases between the germline ends. In DNA, the CDR3 is TGCGCCAGCAGTGACCCGGTTGAAGAGACCCAGTACTTC. Its translation is CASSDPVEETQYF.

There are a few counts of this clone. The rearrangement joins TRBV7-2 to TRBJ2-7; 8 nucleotides match TRBD2. V lost 2 bases to trimming and J lost 0 bases; unmatched junction nucleotides: 6. Looked up from germline, CDR1 is SGHTA and CDR2 is FQGNSA. The CDR3 length is 16 residues. CDR3 region: CASSLRGGRSSYEQYF. In DNA form, the CDR3 reads TGTGCCAGCAGCTTACGGGGCGGGAGGAGCTCCTACGAGCAGTACTTC.